This T cell receptor beta chain was found in a study of blood T cell repertoires in COVID-19. Trimming pared 0 bases from V and 2 bases from J, leaving 11 bases between. Germline CDR1 is MNHEY and CDR2 is SVGAGI. This CDR3 is 16 amino acids long. The table came from immunoSEQ multiplex PCR; TCRdb's copy has only in-frame clones and leaves some out. The sample lists some 300,000 clones; 70% to 90% were seen once. The TCR originated in a man aged 70 or older with acute or convalescent COVID-19. The sample taken for sequencing was peripheral blood. V is TRBV6-5 and J is TRBJ1-3; the D gene is possibly TRBD1 (6 bases). CDR3 coding DNA: TGTGCCAGCAGTTACTCGAGGTACAGGGCTGGAAACACCATATATTTT. Encoded protein: CASSYSRYRAGNTIYF.